The 17 T cell receptor beta chains presented below share a single source sample, sequenced in a study of patients and donors after allogeneic stem cell transplantation. TCRdb independently ran MiXCR on the RT-PCR reads; one entry per CDR3 protein. The repertoire includes 200,000 to 250,000 distinct CDR3 sequences, about 14% of them detected once, and under 14% sits in the top ten. The sample consisted of blood, either unsorted or a sorted T cell fraction (not recorded which). These receptors all stem from a human donor who was either an allogeneic HSCT recipient or a stem cell or donor lymphocyte infusion donor (not recorded which). It is not recorded whose cells these are; they may come from a transplant donor.

This clonotype was observed a few times. One junction end does not reproduce the germline sequence, and a read error may be involved. The chain carries TRBV29-1 and TRBJ2-1, with 8 bases that match TRBD2. The CDR3 is 10 residues long. CDR1 and CDR2 from the germline V gene are SQVTM and ANQGSEA. The CDR3 sequence: CSVFSGDRTF. The CDR3 coding sequence is TGCAGCGTTTTTAGCGGGGATCGAACCTTC.

The chain joins TRBV11-2 to TRBJ2-2; TRBD2 agrees at 7 bases. The CDR3 loop spans 16 amino acids. J gave up 6 bases and V 5 bases, and 12 bases lay outside the gene matches. Germline CDR1 SGHAT, CDR2 FQNNGV. Written as DNA, the CDR3 is TGTGCCAGCAGCGCGAGGCGGACTAGGCCACCCGGGGAGCTGTTTTTT. Protein sequence: CASSARRTRPPGELFF.

The chain carries TRBV12-3 or TRBV12-4 and TRBJ2-7; D is possibly TRBD1 (5 bases). This CDR3 contains 13 residues. V was trimmed by 0 bases and J by 6 bases, leaving 9 bases between them. CDR3 bases: TGTGCCAGCAGTTTAGCGCTCAGGGCCGAGCAGTACTTC. As protein: CASSLALRAEQYF.

This clonotype has only a few counts. The chain combines TRBV5-6 with TRBJ2-5; D may be TRBD2 (6 bases). Germline V gene lookup returns CDR1 SGHDT and CDR2 YYEEEE. Trimming took 0 bases from V and 4 from J, leaving 13 bases between them. This CDR3 has 15 amino acids. The CDR3 is CASSLGEVGTETQYF. CDR3 coding DNA: TGTGCCAGCAGCTTGGGGGAGGTCGGAACAGAGACCCAGTACTTC.

The chain has TRBV5-6 and TRBJ2-5; 11 bases are a match to TRBD2. The CDR3 is made up of 15 amino acids. Germline CDR1 and CDR2: SGHDT and YYEEEE. After removal of 2 bases from V and 6 bases from J, the junction contained 6 bases not matched to a gene. The CDR3 reads CASSFGSGGEKTQYF. In DNA form, the CDR3 reads TGTGCCAGCAGCTTCGGTAGCGGGGGGGAAAAGACCCAGTACTTC.

This clonotype was counted between two and nine times. This sequence joins TRBV4-3 and TRBJ1-4; D not certain. Trimming shortened V by 1 base and J by 8 bases, and 8 bases separated the two germline ends. The CDR3 has 13 residues. Germline loops: CDR1 LGHNA, CDR2 YSLEER. CDR3 amino acids: CASSQGEGEKLFF. The DNA for the CDR3 is TGCGCCAGCAGCCAAGGCGAAGGGGAAAAACTGTTTTTT.

In its sample, this clonotype was seen many times. The chain uses TRBV24-1 and TRBJ2-2, with 9 bases that match TRBD1. The CDR3 covers 18 residues. In germline, CDR1 is KGHDR, CDR2 SFDVKD. V gave up 5 bases and J gave up 1 base; unmatched junction bases: 10. The CDR3 DNA is TGTGCCACCAGTGGCAGGCGACAGGGGGGTTTGAACACCGGGGAGCTGTTTTTT. This gives the protein CATSGRRQGGLNTGELFF.

This rearrangement joins TRBV3-1 to TRBJ2-2, with unresolved D. The CDR3 has 12 residues. Trimming left V 0 bases short and J 5 bases short, with 1 base between. The germline CDR1 and CDR2 sequences are LGHDT and YNNKEL (reference sequence). CDR3 sequence: CASSQETGELFF. The CDR3 DNA reads TGTGCCAGCAGCCAAGAAACCGGGGAGCTGTTTTTT.

This clonotype was counted at least ten times. This rearrangement joins TRBV6-1 to TRBJ2-5, with TRBD1 matching over 7 bases. In germline, CDR1 is MNHNS, CDR2 SASEGT. Trimming removed 6 bases from V and 5 bases from J; junction bases left unmatched: 15. The length of the CDR3 is 16 residues. CDR3 nucleotides: TGTGCCAGCAGCGTTAGACAGGGATCGGGGTTGGAGACCCAGTACTTC. Its protein is CASSVRQGSGLETQYF.

This clonotype turned up a few times. The V gene is TRBV3-1, the J gene TRBJ1-2; the D is unclear. Germline V gene sequence: CDR1 LGHDT, CDR2 YNNKEL (reference sequence). The V end lost 2 bases, the J end lost 6 bases, and 10 bases lay between the germline ends. CDR3 size: 13 residues. In DNA, the CDR3 is TGTGCCAGCAGCCAACGTTACATCGATGGCTACACCTTC. Translating it yields CASSQRYIDGYTF.

Ten or more counts support this clonotype. This chain links TRBV9 with TRBJ2-3; 12 nucleotides align to TRBD2. Per germline, CDR1 SGDLS and CDR2 YYNGEE. The V gene end was trimmed by 3 bases and the J gene end by 4 bases; junction bases not matched to a gene: 6. The CDR3 extends over 16 amino acids. The CDR3 loop reads CASSGSTSGSADTQYF. The CDR3 DNA reads as TGTGCCAGCAGCGGGTCGACTAGCGGGAGCGCAGATACGCAGTATTTT.

This clonotype was observed at least ten times. V is TRBV2 and J is TRBJ1-5, with no clear D. This CDR3 contains 17 residues. CDR1 and CDR2 from the germline V gene are SNHLY and FYNNEI. V dropped 0 bases and J dropped 2 bases, with 14 bases sitting between them. The CDR3 DNA is TGTGCCAGCAGTGAAGCAGGGTTCATTACCGGCAATCAGCCCCAGCATTTT. It is translated as CASSEAGFITGNQPQHF.

This clonotype turned up a few times. The rearrangement uses TRBV4-1 and TRBJ2-3; D unresolved. This CDR3 has 12 amino acids. Germline CDR1 reads MGHRA; CDR2 reads YSYEKL. Deletions cut 1 base from V and 6 bases from J, with 5 bases between. The CDR3 DNA is TGCGCCAGCAGCCAAGTCGCTGATACGCAGTATTTT. Protein sequence: CASSQVADTQYF.

The rearrangement links TRBV20-1 to TRBJ1-2; D ambiguous. From germline, CDR1 is DFQATT and CDR2 SNEGSKA (reference sequence). The V end was cut by 0 bases, the J end by 2 bases, with 7 bases between. This CDR3 spans 13 amino acids. CDR3 amino acids: CSARDQANYGYTF. CDR3 sequence (DNA): TGCAGTGCTAGAGACCAGGCGAACTATGGCTACACCTTC.

The rearrangement uses TRBV19 and TRBJ1-2; possibly TRBD1 for D (6 bases). Germline V gene lookup returns CDR1 LNHDA and CDR2 SQIVND (reference sequence). V was shortened by 5 bases and J by 7 bases, with 11 bases between the two germline ends. The CDR3 length is 12 residues. CDR3 sequence (DNA): TGTGCCAGTAGTCGAGGGGGTCGTGGCTACACCTTC. Its protein is CASSRGGRGYTF.

This clonotype was detected ten times or more. This chain connects TRBV5-6 to TRBJ2-5; 7 nucleotides align to TRBD1. The CDR3 sequence is 16 residues long. J gave up 1 base and V 1 base, and 7 bases lay outside the gene matches. Germline-derived CDR1 and CDR2 are SGHDT and YYEEEE. The CDR3 spells CASSLWDSSLQETQYF. The CDR3 nucleotides read TGTGCCAGCAGCTTGTGGGACAGTAGCCTCCAAGAGACCCAGTACTTC.

This clonotype counts as medium-sized. The rearrangement links TRBV29-1 to TRBJ2-3; TRBD2 agrees at 14 bases. Trimming removed 6 bases from V and 6 bases from J; junction bases left unmatched: 5. CDR1 is SQVTM and CDR2 is ANQGSEA in the germline V gene. This CDR3 contains 14 residues. The CDR3 sequence: CSVTGLAGGDTQYF. CDR3 bases: TGCAGCGTGACAGGACTAGCGGGAGGCGATACGCAGTATTTT.